The 20 T cell receptor beta chains presented below share a single source sample, sequenced in a study of cytomegalovirus exposure and HLA in healthy donors. Primers: 60 Vbeta forward and 13 Jbeta reverse. Clones were sequenced by immunoSEQ multiplex PCR, and TCRdb holds only the in-frame ones, with some missing. The sample consists of 150,000 to 200,000 clones, about 63% of them appearing once. The sample taken for sequencing was PBMCs. The receptor source for this set is a woman in her 40s in good health and CMV-seropositive.

The chain uses TRBV28 and TRBJ2-7; a possible D gene is TRBD2 (7 bases). V lost 1 base and J lost 6, with 16 bases in between. This CDR3 has 15 amino acids. CDR1 is MDHEN, CDR2 SYDVKM, per germline. CDR3 coding DNA: TGTGCCAGCAGTTTATCGTCCAGGGGAGGGGTCGAGCAGTACTTC. It translates to CASSLSSRGGVEQYF.

The genes are TRBV4-3 and TRBJ1-1; perhaps TRBD1 as D (5 bases). Looked up from germline, CDR1 is LGHNA and CDR2 is YSLEER. This CDR3 is 17 amino acids long. Trimming cost V 1 base and J 3 bases, with 18 bases left between them. DNA for the CDR3: TGCGCCAGCAGCCAAGTCCGGAGTGGGGCGGGGGACACTGAAGCTTTCTTT. This translates into CASSQVRSGAGDTEAFF.

The chain combines TRBV7-9 with TRBJ2-1; TRBD2 matches 7 bases. Unmatched junction bases numbered 2, after V lost 2 bases and J lost 4 bases. This CDR3 is 14 amino acids long. Germline V gives CDR1 SEHNR, CDR2 FQNEAQ (reference sequence). CDR3 loop: CASSLLGGYNEQFF. CDR3 DNA sequence: TGTGCCAGCAGCTTACTGGGGGGGTACAATGAGCAGTTCTTC.

The chain uses TRBV4-1 and TRBJ1-4; the match to TRBD1 covers 8 bases. The germline gives CDR1 MGHRA, CDR2 YSYEKL. The CDR3 loop spans 15 amino acids. V lost 3 bases to trimming and J lost 3 bases; unmatched junction nucleotides: 3. CDR3 nucleotide sequence: TGCGCCAGCAGCCATGGACAGGGTGCTAATGAAAAACTGTTTTTT. Protein sequence: CASSHGQGANEKLFF.

V gene TRBV11-3 combines with J gene TRBJ2-2, with D perhaps TRBD1 (5 bases). The germline CDR1 and CDR2 sequences are SGHNT and YENEEA. The CDR3 is 13 residues long. V was pared by 1 base and J by 6 bases, with 6 bases between. The CDR3 spells CASSLVGPGELFF. DNA for the CDR3: TGTGCCAGCAGCTTAGTGGGGCCCGGGGAGCTGTTTTTT.

This rearrangement joins TRBV18 to TRBJ1-1; D is unclear. This CDR3 has 15 residues. The germline V and J ends were trimmed by 3 bases and 0 bases, with 11 bases remaining between them. CDR1 and CDR2 (germline): KGHSH, LQKENI. CDR3 loop: CASSPAGDMNTEAFF. The CDR3 DNA is TGTGCCAGCTCACCGGCCGGAGATATGAACACTGAAGCTTTCTTT.

This chain joins TRBV2 and TRBJ1-1; 7 positions agree with TRBD1. Losses at the gene ends were 5 bases for V and 5 bases for J; bases not matched to a gene: 5. The CDR3 spans 13 residues. Germline loops: CDR1 SNHLY, CDR2 FYNNEI. The CDR3 here is CASSSTGETEAFF. CDR3 coding DNA: TGTGCCAGCAGTTCCACAGGGGAGACTGAAGCTTTCTTT.

The chain has TRBV18 and TRBJ2-7, with 7 bases lining up with TRBD1. The germline gives CDR1 KGHSH, CDR2 LQKENI. The CDR3 length is 14 residues. V shed 4 bases and J 10 bases; nucleotides not matched to a gene: 13. DNA for the CDR3: TGTGCCAGCTCACGAAATCGACAGGGCCTACTACAGTACTTC. Amino acids: CASSRNRQGLLQYF.

The chain couples TRBV18 to TRBJ1-6; 12 nucleotides match TRBD1. Germline assignment: CDR1 KGHSH and CDR2 LQKENI. The CDR3 is made up of 18 amino acids. J was trimmed by 6 bases and V by 5 bases; bases with no gene match: 11. The CDR3 region is CASSSEPGQGASNSPLHF. CDR3 DNA: TGTGCCAGCTCATCAGAGCCGGGACAGGGGGCGAGTAATTCACCCCTCCACTTT.

The V call is TRBV27, the J call TRBJ1-5; D is perhaps TRBD1 (5 bases). Germline loops: CDR1 MNHEY, CDR2 SMNVEV (reference sequence). The CDR3 has 17 residues. Trimming took off 4 bases at V and 0 bases at J, with 16 bases between the two ends. CDR3 coding DNA: TGTGCCAGCAGTTGGGGATCAGGGTTAGGTAGCAATCAGCCCCAGCATTTT. Translation: CASSWGSGLGSNQPQHF.

This chain links TRBV6-1 with TRBJ2-3, with 7 bases matching TRBD1. Germline V gene sequence: CDR1 MNHNS, CDR2 SASEGT. CDR3 length: 14 amino acids. The J segment lost 2 bases and the V segment lost 2 bases, leaving 1 base of the junction unmatched. CDR3 coding DNA: TGTGCCAGCAGTGAAACAGGGGACACAGATACGCAGTATTTT. Its protein is CASSETGDTDTQYF.

This clone was counted a single time. V is TRBV7-2 and J is TRBJ2-7, with D perhaps matching TRBD1 (6 bases). V was pared by 6 bases and J by 6 bases, with 15 bases between. The germline CDR1 and CDR2 sequences are SGHTA and FQGNSA. This CDR3 has 13 residues. The CDR3 sequence: CASSFTRGSEQYF. DNA of the CDR3: TGTGCCAGCAGTTTTACCAGGGGCTCCGAGCAGTACTTC.

The CDR3 DNA sequence: TGTGCCAGCTCACCCGGAATGACGGGGAACACTGAAGCTTTCTTT. Translation gives CASSPGMTGNTEAFF. The chain links TRBV18 to TRBJ1-1, with D hard to call. This CDR3 comprises 15 residues. V lost 3 bases, J lost 1 base, and 12 bases lay in between. Germline values: CDR1 KGHSH, CDR2 LQKENI.

This clone appeared a single time. The CDR3 DNA is TGCAGCGTTGAAATGAGGCAGAACACTGAAGCTTTCTTT. It translates to CSVEMRQNTEAFF. The chain links TRBV29-1 to TRBJ1-1, with no clear D. Germline CDR1 and CDR2: SQVTM and ANQGSEA. Trimming cost V 2 bases and J 1 base, with 8 bases left between them. The CDR3 is 13 amino acids.

This chain joins TRBV4-3 and TRBJ2-5, with 7 bases matching TRBD1. Germline CDR1 and CDR2: LGHNA and YSLEER. The ends lost 1 base at V and 1 base at J; junction bases unmatched: 9. This CDR3 is built from 17 residues. The CDR3 spells CASSQGTGVPFQETQYF. The CDR3 DNA reads as TGCGCCAGCAGCCAAGGGACAGGAGTCCCGTTCCAAGAGACCCAGTACTTC.

The rearrangement joins TRBV19 to TRBJ2-7; possibly TRBD1 for D (6 bases). Germline CDR1 LNHDA, CDR2 SQIVND (reference sequence). The germline V and J ends were trimmed by 1 base and 6 bases, with 13 bases remaining between them. The CDR3 has 14 amino acids. DNA for the CDR3: TGTGCCAGTAGTATAGGCTCGGCCAGGGGCGAGCAGTACTTC. Translating it yields CASSIGSARGEQYF.

The chain uses TRBV4-3 and TRBJ1-2; 7 bases align to TRBD1. Trimming took 3 bases from V and 8 from J; bases not matched to a gene: 9. There are 14 residues in the CDR3. Germline V gene sequence: CDR1 LGHNA, CDR2 YSLEER. CDR3 DNA sequence: TGCGCCAGCAGCCAGAGGGACAGCGTCTCGGGCTACACCTTC. Translated, it gives CASSQRDSVSGYTF.

This chain joins TRBV6-5 and TRBJ1-2; the D is unclear. This CDR3 region has 15 residues. Trimming took 6 bases from V and 6 from J, leaving 20 bases between them. Per the germline V gene, CDR1 is MNHEY and CDR2 is SVGAGI. CDR3 amino acids: CASRNTYVLLDGYTF. The CDR3 DNA is TGTGCCAGCAGGAATACCTACGTGCTTCTAGATGGCTACACCTTC.

The chain employs TRBV6-1 and TRBJ1-5; no firm D call. The germline V gene encodes CDR1 MNHNS and CDR2 SASEGT. Trimming removed 1 base from V and 6 bases from J, with 7 bases in between. The CDR3 totals 13 residues. The CDR3 bases are TGTGCCAGCAGTGAAGGGTTCGGTCAGCCCCAGCATTTT. Translation gives CASSEGFGQPQHF.

CDR3 in amino acids: CASKRTSGYNEQFF. In DNA form, the CDR3 reads TGCGCCAGCAAGAGGACTAGCGGTTACAATGAGCAGTTCTTC. The chain employs TRBV5-1 and TRBJ2-1; 10 bases agree with TRBD2. CDR1 is SGHRS, CDR2 YFSETQ, per germline. CDR3 length: 14 amino acids. The trim removed 6 bases at V and 4 bases at J, leaving 4 bases unmatched.